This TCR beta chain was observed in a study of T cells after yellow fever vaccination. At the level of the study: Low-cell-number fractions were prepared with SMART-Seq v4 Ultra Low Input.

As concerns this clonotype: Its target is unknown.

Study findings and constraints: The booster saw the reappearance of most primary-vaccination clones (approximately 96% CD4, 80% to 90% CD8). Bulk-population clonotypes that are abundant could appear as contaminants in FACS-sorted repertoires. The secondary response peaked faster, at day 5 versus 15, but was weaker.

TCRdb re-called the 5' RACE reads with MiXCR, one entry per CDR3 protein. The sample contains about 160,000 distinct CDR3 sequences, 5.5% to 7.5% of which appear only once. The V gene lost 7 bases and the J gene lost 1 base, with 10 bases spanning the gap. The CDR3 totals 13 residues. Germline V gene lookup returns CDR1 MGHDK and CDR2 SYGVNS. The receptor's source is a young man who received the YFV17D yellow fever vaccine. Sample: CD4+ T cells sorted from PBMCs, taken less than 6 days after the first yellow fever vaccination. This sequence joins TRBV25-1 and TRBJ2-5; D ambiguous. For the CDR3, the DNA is TGTGCCAGCAATTATAACAGCCAAGAGACCCAGTACTTC. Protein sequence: CASNYNSQETQYF.